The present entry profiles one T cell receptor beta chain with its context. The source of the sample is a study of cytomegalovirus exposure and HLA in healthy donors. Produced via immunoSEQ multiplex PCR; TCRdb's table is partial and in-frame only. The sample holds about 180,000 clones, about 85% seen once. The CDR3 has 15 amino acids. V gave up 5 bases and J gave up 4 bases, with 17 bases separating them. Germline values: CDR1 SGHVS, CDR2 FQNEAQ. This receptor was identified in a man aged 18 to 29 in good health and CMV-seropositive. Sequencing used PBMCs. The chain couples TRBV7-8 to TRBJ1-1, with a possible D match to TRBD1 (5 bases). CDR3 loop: CASSRSEAGGTEAFF. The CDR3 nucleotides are TGTGCCAGCAGCCGGAGCGAGGCCGGGGGCACTGAAGCTTTCTTT. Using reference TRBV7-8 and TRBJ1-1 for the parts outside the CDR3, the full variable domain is GAGVSQSPRYKVAKRGQDVALRCDPISGHVSLFWYQQALGQGPEFLTYFQNEAQLDKSGLPSDRFFAERPEGSVSTLKIQRTQQEDSAVYLCASSRSEAGGTEAFFGQGTRLTVV.